This T cell receptor beta chain was sequenced during a study of blood T cell repertoires in COVID-19. Study at large: Sites across the United States, Italy and Spain contributed samples from acute and convalescent COVID-19.

Only in-frame clones appear in the TCRdb table, and some are missing; sequencing was by immunoSEQ multiplex PCR. The sample records around 200,000 clones, about nine tenths being singletons. The CDR3 length is 13 residues. Deletions cut 3 bases from V and 6 bases from J, with 12 bases between. Germline values: CDR1 SGDLS, CDR2 YYNGEE. The TCR originated in a man aged 50-60 years with acute or convalescent COVID-19. The chain employs TRBV9 and TRBJ1-1; D may be TRBD1 (5 bases). Sequencing was performed on peripheral blood. The DNA for the CDR3 is TGTGCCAGCAGCGCAAGTGCAGGGTCTGAAGCTTTCTTT. Encoded protein: CASSASAGSEAFF.